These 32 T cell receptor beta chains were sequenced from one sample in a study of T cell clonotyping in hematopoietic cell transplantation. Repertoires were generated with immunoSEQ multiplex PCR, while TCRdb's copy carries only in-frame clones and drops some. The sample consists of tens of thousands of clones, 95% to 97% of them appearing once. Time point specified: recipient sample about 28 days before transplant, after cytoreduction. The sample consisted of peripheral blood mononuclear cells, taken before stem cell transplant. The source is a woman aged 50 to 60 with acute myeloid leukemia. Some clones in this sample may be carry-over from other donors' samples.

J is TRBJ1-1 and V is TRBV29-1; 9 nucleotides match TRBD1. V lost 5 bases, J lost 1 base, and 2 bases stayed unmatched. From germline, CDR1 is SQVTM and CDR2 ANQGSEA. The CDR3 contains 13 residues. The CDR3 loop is CSVRTGENTEAFF. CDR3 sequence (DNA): TGCAGCGTTCGGACAGGGGAGAACACTGAAGCTTTCTTT. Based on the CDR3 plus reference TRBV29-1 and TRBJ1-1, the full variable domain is SAVISQKPSRDICQRGTSLTIQCQVDSQVTMMFWYRQQPGQSLTLIATANQGSEATYESGFVIDKFPISRPNLTFSTLTVSNMSPEDSSIYLCSVRTGENTEAFFGQGTRLTVV.

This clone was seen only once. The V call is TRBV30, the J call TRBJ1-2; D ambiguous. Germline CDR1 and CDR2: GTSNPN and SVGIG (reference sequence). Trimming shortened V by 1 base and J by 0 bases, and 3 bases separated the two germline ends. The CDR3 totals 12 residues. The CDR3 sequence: CAWSEANYGYTF. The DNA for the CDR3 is TGTGCCTGGAGTGAGGCTAACTATGGCTACACCTTC.

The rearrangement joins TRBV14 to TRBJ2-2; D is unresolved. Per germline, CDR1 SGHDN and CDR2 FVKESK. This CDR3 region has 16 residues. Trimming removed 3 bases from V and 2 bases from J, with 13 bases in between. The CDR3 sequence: CASSQIRTYNTGELFF. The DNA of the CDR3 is TGTGCCAGCAGCCAGATCCGTACTTACAACACCGGGGAGCTGTTTTTT.

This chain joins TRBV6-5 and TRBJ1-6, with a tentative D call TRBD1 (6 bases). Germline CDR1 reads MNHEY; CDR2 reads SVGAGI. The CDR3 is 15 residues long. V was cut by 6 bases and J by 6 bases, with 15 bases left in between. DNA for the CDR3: TGTGCCAGCAGCGAGCCGACAGGAGTTAATTCACCCCTCCACTTT. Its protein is CASSEPTGVNSPLHF.

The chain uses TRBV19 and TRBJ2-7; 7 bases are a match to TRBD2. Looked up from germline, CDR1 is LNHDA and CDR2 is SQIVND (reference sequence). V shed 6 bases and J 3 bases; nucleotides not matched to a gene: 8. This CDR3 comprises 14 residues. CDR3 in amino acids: CASRPTGEGYEQYF. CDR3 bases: TGTGCCAGTAGGCCAACCGGGGAGGGCTACGAGCAGTACTTC.

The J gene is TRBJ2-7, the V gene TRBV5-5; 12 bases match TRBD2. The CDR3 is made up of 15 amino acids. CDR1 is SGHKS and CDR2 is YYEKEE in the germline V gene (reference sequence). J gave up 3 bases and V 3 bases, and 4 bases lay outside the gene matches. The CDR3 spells CASSSGLAGLYEQYF. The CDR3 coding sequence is TGTGCCAGCAGCTCCGGACTAGCGGGACTCTACGAGCAGTACTTC.

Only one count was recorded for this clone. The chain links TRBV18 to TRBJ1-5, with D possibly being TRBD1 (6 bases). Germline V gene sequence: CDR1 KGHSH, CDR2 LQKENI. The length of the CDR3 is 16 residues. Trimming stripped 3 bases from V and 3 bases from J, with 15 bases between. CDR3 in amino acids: CASSPDRGASNQPQHF. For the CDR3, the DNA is TGTGCCAGCTCACCGGATCGGGGGGCTTCCAATCAGCCCCAGCATTTT.

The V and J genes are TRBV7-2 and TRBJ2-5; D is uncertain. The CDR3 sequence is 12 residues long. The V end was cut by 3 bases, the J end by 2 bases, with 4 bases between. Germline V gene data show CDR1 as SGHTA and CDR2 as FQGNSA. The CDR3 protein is CASSLDQETQYF. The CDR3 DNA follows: TGTGCCAGCAGCTTGGATCAAGAGACCCAGTACTTC.

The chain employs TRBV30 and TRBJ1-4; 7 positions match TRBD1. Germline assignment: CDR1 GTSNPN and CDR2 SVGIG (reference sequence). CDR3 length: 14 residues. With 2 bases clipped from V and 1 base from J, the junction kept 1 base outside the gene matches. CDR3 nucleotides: TGTGCCTGGAGTACAGGGGTAACTAATGAAAAACTGTTTTTT. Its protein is CAWSTGVTNEKLFF.

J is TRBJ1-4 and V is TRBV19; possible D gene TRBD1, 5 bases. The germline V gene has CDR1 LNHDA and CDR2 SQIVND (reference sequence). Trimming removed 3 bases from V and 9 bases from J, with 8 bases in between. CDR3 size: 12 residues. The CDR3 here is CASSIGGKKLFF. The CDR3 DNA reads TGTGCCAGTAGTATTGGGGGTAAAAAACTGTTTTTT.

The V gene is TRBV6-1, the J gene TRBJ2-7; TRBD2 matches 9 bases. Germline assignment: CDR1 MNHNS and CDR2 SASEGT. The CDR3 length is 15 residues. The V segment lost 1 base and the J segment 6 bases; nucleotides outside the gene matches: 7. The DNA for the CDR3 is TGTGCCAGCAGTGAAGGGATAGCGGGAGTATCCGAGCAGTACTTC. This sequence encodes CASSEGIAGVSEQYF.

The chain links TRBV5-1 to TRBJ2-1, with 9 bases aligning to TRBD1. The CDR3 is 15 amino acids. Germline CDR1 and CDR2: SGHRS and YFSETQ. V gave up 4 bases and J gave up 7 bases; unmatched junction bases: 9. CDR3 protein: CASSPGTGFVNEQFF. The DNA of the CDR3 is TGCGCCAGCAGCCCCGGGACAGGGTTTGTGAATGAGCAGTTCTTC.

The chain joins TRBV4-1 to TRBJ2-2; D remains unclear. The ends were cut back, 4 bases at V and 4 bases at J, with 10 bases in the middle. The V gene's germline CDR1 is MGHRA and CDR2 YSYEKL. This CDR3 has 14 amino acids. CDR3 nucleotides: TGCGCCAGCAGCCCAAGTGGTGGCACCGGGGAGCTGTTTTTT. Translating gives CASSPSGGTGELFF.

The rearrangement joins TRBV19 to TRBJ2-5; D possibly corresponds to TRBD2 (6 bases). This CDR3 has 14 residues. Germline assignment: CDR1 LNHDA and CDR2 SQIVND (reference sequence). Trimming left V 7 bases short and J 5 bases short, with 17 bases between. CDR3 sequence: CASNPSGAGETQYF. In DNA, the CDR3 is TGTGCCAGTAATCCATCTGGGGCGGGGGAGACCCAGTACTTC.

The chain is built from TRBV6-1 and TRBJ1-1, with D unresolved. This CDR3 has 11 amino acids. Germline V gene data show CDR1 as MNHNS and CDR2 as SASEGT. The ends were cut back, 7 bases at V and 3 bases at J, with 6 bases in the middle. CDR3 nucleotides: TGTGCCAGCATGGAGGACACTGAAGCTTTCTTT. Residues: CASMEDTEAFF.

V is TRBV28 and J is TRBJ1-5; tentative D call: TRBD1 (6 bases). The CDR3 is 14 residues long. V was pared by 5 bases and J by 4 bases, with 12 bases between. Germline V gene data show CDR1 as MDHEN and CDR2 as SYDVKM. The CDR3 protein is CASSLGQFNQPQHF. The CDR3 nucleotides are TGTGCCAGCAGTCTAGGACAGTTTAATCAGCCCCAGCATTTT.

This CDR3 reads CSVPRDHRDKSYGYTF. The CDR3 DNA sequence: TGCAGCGTTCCCCGAGATCACCGGGATAAATCCTATGGCTACACCTTC. The chain has TRBV29-1 and TRBJ1-2, with D unclear. The CDR3 loop spans 16 amino acids. V was shortened by 5 bases and J by 4 bases, with 23 bases between the two germline ends. The germline gives CDR1 SQVTM, CDR2 ANQGSEA. The variable domain in full, with the rest retrieved from reference TRBV29-1 and TRBJ1-2, is SAVISQKPSRDICQRGTSLTIQCQVDSQVTMMFWYRQQPGQSLTLIATANQGSEATYESGFVIDKFPISRPNLTFSTLTVSNMSPEDSSIYLCSVPRDHRDKSYGYTFGSGTRLTVV.

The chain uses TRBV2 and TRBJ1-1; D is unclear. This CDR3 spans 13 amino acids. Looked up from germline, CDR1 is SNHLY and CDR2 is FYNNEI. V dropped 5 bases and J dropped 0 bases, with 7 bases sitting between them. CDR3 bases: TGTGCCAGCAGTCGGTTAATGAACACTGAAGCTTTCTTT. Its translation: CASSRLMNTEAFF.

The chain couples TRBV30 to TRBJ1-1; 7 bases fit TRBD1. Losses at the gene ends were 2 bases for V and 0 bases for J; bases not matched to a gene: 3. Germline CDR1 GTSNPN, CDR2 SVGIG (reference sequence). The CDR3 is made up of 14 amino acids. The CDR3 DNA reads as TGTGCCTGGAGTTCAGGGGGGCTGAACACTGAAGCTTTCTTT. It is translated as CAWSSGGLNTEAFF.

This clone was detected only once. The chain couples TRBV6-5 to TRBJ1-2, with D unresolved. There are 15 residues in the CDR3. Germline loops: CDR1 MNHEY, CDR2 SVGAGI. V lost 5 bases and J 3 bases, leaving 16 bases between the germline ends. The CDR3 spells CASSTGGVRDYGYTF. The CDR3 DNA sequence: TGTGCCAGCAGTACGGGTGGGGTTCGGGACTATGGCTACACCTTC.

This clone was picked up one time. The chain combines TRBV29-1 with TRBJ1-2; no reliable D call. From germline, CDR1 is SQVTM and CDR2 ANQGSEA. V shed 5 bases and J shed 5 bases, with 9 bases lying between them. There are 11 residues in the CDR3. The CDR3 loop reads CSVREEYGYTF. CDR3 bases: TGCAGCGTTCGAGAGGAATATGGCTACACCTTC.

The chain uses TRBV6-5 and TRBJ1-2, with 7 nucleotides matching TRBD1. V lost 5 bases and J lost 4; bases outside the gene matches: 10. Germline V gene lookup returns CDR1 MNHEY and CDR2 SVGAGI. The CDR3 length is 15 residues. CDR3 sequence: CASSRNRQGTYGYTF. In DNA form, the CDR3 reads TGTGCCAGCAGTCGGAACCGACAGGGCACCTATGGCTACACCTTC.

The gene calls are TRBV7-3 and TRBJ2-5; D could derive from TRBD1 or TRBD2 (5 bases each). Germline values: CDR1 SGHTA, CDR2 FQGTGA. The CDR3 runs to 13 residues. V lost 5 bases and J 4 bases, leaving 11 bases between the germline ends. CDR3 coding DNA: TGTGCCAGCAGCCTGTATGGGGGAGAGACCCAGTACTTC. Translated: CASSLYGGETQYF.

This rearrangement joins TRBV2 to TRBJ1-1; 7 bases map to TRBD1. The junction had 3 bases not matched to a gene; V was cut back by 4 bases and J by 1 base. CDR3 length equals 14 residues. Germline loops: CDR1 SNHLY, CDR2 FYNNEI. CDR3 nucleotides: TGTGCCAGCAGTGCGGAGGGGGCGAACACTGAAGCTTTCTTT. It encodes CASSAEGANTEAFF.

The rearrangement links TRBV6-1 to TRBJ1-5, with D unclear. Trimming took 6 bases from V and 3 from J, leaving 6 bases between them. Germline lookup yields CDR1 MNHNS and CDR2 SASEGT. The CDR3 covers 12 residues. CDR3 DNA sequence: TGTGCCAGCAGGGAACTCAATCAGCCCCAGCATTTT. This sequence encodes CASRELNQPQHF.

Here the CDR3 reads CASSLRGTYEQYF. CDR3 DNA sequence: TGCGCCAGCAGCTTGCGGGGGACCTACGAGCAGTACTTC. The V gene is TRBV5-1, the J gene TRBJ2-7, with D maybe TRBD2 (6 bases). The CDR3 spans 13 residues. V lost 1 base and J 2 bases, leaving 7 bases between the germline ends. Germline V lookup: CDR1 SGHRS, CDR2 YFSETQ.

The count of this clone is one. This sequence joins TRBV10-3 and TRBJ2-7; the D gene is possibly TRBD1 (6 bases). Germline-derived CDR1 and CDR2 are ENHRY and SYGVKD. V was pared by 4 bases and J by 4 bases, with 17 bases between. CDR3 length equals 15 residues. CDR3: CAISGGPALSYEQYF. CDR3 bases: TGTGCCATCAGTGGGGGGCCCGCCCTTTCTTACGAGCAGTACTTC.

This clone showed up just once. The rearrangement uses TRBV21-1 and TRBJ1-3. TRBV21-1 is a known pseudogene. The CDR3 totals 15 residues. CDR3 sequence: CASSIGQLDGNTIYF. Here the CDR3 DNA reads TGTGCCAGCAGCATAGGGCAGCTGGATGGAAACACCATATATTTT.

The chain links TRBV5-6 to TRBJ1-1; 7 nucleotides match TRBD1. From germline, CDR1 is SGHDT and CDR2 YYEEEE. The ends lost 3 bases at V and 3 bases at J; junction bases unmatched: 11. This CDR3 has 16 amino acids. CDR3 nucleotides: TGTGCCAGCAGCTCCCAGGGGGGAGTGCCCGACACTGAAGCTTTCTTT. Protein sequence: CASSSQGGVPDTEAFF.

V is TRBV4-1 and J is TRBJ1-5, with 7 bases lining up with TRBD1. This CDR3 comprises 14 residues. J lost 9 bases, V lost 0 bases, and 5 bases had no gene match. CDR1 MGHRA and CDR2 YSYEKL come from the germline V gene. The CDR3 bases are TGCGCCAGCAGCCAAGATCTACAGGGGCGGCCCCAGCATTTT. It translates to CASSQDLQGRPQHF.

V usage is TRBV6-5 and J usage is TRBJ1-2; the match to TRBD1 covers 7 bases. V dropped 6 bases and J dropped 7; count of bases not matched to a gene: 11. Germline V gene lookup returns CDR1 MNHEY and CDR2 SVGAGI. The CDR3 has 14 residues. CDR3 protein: CASRPDREMSGYTF. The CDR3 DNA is TGTGCCAGCAGGCCAGACAGGGAAATGTCTGGCTACACCTTC.

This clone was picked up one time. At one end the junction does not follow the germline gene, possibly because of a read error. The CDR3 region is CAISDSLERDSSF. The CDR3 nucleotides are TGTGCCATCAGTGATTCCTTAGAACGGGACAGTTCTTTT. The gene calls are TRBV10-3 and TRBJ1-1, with 7 positions matching TRBD1. The CDR3 has 13 residues. Germline V gene data show CDR1 as ENHRY and CDR2 as SYGVKD.